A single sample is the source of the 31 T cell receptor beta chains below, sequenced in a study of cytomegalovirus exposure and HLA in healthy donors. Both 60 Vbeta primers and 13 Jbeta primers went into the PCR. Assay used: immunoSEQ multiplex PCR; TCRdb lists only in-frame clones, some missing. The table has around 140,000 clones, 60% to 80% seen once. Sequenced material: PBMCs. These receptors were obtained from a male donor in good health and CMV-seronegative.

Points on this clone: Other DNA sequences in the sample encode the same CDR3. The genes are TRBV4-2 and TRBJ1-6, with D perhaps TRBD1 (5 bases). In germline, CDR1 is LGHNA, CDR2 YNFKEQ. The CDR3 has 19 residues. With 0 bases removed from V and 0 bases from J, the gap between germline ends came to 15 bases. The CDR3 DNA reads TGTGCCAGCAGCCAAGAACCCTCCGGGGGGAACTCCTATAATTCACCCCTCCACTTT. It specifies CASSQEPSGGNSYNSPLHF.

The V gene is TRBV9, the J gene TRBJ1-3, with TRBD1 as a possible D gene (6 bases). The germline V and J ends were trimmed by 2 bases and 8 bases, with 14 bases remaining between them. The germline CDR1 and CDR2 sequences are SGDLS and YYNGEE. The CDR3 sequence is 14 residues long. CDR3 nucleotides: TGTGCCAGCAGCGTCGGGGACAAGGAGGACACCATATATTTT. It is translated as CASSVGDKEDTIYF.

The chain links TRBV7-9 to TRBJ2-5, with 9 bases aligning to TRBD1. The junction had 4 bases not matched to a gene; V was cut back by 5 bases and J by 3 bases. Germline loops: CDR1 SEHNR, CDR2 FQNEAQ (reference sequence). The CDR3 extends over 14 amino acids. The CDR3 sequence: CASSPWTGEETQYF. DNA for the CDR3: TGTGCCAGCAGCCCTTGGACAGGGGAAGAGACCCAGTACTTC. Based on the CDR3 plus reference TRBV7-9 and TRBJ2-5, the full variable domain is DTGVSQNPRHKITKRGQNVTFRCDPISEHNRLYWYRQTLGQGPEFLTYFQNEAQLEKSRLLSDRFSAERPKGSFSTLEIQRTEQGDSAMYLCASSPWTGEETQYFGPGTRLLVL.

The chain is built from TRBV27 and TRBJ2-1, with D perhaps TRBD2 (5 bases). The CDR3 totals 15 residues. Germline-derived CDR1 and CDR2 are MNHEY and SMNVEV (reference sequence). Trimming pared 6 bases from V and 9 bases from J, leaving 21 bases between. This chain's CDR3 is CASRFAAASWGEQFF. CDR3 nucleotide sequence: TGTGCCAGCAGATTCGCAGCGGCCTCTTGGGGTGAGCAGTTCTTC.

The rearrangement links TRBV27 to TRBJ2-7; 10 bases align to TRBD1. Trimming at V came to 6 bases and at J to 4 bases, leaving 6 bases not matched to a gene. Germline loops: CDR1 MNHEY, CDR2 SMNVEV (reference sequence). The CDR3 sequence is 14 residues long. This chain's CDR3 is CASSKGTGEYEQYF. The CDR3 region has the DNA TGTGCCAGCAGCAAAGGGACAGGGGAATACGAGCAGTACTTC.

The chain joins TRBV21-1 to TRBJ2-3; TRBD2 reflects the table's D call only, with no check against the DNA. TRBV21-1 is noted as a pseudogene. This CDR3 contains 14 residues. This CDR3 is CASSSSGGATTQYF. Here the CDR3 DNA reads TGTGCCAGCAGCAGTAGCGGGGGGGCCACTACGCAGTATTTT.

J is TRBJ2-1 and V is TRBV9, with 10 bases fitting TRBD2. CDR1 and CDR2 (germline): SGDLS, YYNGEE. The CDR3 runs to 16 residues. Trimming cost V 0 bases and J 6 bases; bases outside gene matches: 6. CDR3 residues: CASSVGSGGPSNEQFF. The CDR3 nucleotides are TGTGCCAGCAGCGTAGGTAGCGGGGGGCCGTCCAATGAGCAGTTCTTC.

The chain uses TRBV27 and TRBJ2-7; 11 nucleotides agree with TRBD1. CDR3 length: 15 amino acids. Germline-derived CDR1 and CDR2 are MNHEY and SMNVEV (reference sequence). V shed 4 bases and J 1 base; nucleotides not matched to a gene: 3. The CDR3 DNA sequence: TGTGCCAGCAGTTCAGGGACAGGGGGATCCTACGAGCAGTACTTC. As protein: CASSSGTGGSYEQYF.

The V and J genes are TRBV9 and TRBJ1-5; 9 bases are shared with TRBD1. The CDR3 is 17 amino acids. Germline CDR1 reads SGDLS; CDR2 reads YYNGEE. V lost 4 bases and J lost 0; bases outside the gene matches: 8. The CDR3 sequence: CASSTGTGPGSNQPQHF. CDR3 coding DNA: TGTGCCAGCAGCACCGGGACAGGGCCGGGTAGCAATCAGCCCCAGCATTTT.

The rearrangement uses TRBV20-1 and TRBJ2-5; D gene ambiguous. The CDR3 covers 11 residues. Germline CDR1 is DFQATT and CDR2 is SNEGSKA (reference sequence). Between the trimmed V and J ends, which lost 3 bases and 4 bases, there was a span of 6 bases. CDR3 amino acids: CSASLGETQYF. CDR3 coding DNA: TGCAGTGCTAGCCTAGGAGAGACCCAGTACTTC.

The CDR3 region has the DNA TGCGCCAGCAGCCAAGGGGAGGGGACAGGGAACGAGCAGTACTTC. This codes for CASSQGEGTGNEQYF. V gene TRBV4-3 combines with J gene TRBJ2-7; 9 nucleotides align to TRBD1. The CDR3 covers 15 residues. Germline V lookup: CDR1 LGHNA, CDR2 YSLEER. J lost 5 bases, V lost 1 base, and 6 bases had no gene match.

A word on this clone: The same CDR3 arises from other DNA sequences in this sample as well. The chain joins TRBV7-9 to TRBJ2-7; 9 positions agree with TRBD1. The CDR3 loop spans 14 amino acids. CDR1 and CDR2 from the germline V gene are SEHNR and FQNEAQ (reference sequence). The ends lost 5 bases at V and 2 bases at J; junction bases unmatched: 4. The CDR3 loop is CASSPRDRAYEQYF. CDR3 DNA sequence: TGTGCCAGCAGCCCCCGGGACAGGGCCTACGAGCAGTACTTC.

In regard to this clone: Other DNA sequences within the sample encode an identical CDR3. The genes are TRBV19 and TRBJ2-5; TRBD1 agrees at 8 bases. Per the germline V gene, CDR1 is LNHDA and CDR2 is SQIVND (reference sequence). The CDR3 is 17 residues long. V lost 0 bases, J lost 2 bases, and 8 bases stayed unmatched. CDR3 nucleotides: TGTGCCAGTAGTATAGATCGGAGGACAGGGTTACAAGAGACCCAGTACTTC. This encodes CASSIDRRTGLQETQYF.

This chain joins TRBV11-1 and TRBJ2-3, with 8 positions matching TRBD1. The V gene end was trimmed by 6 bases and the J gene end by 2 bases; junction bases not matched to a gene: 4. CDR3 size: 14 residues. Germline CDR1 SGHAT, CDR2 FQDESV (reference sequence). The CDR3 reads CASRGQGFTDTQYF. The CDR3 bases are TGTGCCAGCAGAGGACAGGGATTCACAGATACGCAGTATTTT.

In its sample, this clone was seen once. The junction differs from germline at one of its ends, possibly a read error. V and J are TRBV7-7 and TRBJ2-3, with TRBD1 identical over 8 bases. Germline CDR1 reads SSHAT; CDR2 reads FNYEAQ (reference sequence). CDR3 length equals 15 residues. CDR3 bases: TGTGCTAGCAGCGTAGGGACAGGTGGCACAGATACGCAGTATTTT. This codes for CASSVGTGGTDTQYF.

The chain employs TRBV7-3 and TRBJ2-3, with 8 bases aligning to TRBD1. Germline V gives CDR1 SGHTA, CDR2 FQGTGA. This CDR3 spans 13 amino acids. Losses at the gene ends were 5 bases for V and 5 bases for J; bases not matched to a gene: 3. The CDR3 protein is CASSQTGVDTQYF. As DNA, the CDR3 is TGTGCCAGCAGCCAGACAGGGGTAGATACGCAGTATTTT.

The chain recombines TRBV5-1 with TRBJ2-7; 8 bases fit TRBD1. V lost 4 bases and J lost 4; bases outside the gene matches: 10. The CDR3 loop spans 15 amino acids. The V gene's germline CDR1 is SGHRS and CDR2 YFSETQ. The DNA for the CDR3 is TGCGCCAGCAGCCCGGAGACAGGGGTGCGGTACGAGCAGTACTTC. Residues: CASSPETGVRYEQYF.

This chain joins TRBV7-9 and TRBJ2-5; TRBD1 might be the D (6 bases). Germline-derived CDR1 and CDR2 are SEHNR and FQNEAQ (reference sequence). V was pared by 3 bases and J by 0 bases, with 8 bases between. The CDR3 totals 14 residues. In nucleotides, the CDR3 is TGTGCCAGCAGCTTGGGGGCCTACCAAGAGACCCAGTACTTC. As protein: CASSLGAYQETQYF.

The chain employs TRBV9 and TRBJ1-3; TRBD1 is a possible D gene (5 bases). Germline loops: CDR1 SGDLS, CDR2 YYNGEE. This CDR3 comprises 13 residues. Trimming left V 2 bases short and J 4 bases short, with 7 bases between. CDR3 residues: CASSVDRGNTIYF. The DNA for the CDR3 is TGTGCCAGCAGCGTCGACAGAGGAAACACCATATATTTT.

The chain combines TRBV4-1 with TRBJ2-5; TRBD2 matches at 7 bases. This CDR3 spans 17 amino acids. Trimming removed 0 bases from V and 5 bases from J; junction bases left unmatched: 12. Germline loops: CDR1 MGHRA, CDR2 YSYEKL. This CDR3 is CASSQEAGRTGGETQYF. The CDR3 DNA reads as TGCGCCAGCAGCCAAGAGGCAGGACGGACCGGGGGGGAGACCCAGTACTTC.

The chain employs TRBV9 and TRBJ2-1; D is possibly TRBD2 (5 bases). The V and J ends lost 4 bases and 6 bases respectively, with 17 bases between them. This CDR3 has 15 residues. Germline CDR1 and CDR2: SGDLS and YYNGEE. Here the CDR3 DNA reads TGTGCCAGCAGCTCTAGCAAATACGGCTTCAATGAGCAGTTCTTC. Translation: CASSSSKYGFNEQFF.

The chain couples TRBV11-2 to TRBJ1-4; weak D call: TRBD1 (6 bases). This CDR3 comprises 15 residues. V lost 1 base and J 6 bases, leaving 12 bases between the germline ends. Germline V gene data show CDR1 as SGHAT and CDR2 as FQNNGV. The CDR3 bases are TGTGCCAGCAGCTTAGCAGGGGTACTAGATGAAAAACTGTTTTTT. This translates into CASSLAGVLDEKLFF.

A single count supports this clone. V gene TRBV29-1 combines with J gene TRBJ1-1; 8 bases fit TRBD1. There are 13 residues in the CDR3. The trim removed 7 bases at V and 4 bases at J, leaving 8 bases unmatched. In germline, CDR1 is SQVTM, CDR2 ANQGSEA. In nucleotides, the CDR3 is TGCAGCGCCCCAGGACAGGGTGTCACTGAAGCTTTCTTT. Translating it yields CSAPGQGVTEAFF. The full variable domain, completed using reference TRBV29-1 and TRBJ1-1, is SAVISQKPSRDICQRGTSLTIQCQVDSQVTMMFWYRQQPGQSLTLIATANQGSEATYESGFVIDKFPISRPNLTFSTLTVSNMSPEDSSIYLCSAPGQGVTEAFFGQGTRLTVV.

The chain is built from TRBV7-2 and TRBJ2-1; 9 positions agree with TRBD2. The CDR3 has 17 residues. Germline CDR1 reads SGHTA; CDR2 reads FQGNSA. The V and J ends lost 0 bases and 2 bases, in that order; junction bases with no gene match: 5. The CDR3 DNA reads TGTGCCAGCAGCTTAGCTGGGGCGGGGGGGCCCTACAATGAGCAGTTCTTC. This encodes CASSLAGAGGPYNEQFF.

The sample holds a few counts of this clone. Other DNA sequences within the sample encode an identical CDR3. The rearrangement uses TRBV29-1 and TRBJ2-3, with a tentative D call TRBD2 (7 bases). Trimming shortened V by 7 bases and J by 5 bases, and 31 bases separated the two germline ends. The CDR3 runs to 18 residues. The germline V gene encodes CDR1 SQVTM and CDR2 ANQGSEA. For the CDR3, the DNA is TGCAGCGCCGAGGGGGGGGGCGAAACGGGGAGGGCTCGAGATACGCAGTATTTT. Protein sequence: CSAEGGGETGRARDTQYF.

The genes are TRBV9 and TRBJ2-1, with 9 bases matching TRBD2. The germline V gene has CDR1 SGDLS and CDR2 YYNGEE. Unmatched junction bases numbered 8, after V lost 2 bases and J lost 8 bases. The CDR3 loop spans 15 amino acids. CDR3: CASSVSGGSSDEQFF. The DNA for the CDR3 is TGTGCCAGCAGCGTGAGCGGGGGGAGCTCGGATGAGCAGTTCTTC.

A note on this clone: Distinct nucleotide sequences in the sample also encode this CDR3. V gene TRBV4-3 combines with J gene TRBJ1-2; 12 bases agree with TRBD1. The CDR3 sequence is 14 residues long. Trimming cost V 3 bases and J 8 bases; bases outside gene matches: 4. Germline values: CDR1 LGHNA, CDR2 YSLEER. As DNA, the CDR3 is TGCGCCAGCAGCCAGGGACAGGGGGCGGAGGGCTACACCTTC. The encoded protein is CASSQGQGAEGYTF.

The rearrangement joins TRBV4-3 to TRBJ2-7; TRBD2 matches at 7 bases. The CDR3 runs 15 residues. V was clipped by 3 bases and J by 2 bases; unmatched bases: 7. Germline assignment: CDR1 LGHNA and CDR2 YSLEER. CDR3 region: CASSQAPGLAYEQYF. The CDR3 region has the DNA TGCGCCAGCAGCCAGGCTCCCGGACTAGCCTACGAGCAGTACTTC.

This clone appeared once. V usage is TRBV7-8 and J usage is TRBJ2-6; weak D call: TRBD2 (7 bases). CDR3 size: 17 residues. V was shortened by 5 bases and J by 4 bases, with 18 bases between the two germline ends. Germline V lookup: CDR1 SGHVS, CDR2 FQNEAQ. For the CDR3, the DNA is TGTGCCAGCAGCCTACTCCATGGGGGGGCCGGGGCCAACGTCCTGACTTTC. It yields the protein CASSLLHGGAGANVLTF.

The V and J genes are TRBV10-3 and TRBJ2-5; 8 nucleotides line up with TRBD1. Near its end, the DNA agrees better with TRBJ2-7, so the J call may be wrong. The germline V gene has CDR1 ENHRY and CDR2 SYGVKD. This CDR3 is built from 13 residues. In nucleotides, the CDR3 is TGTGCCACAAGACAGGGGCTAGCCTACGAGCAGTACTTC. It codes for CATRQGLAYEQYF.

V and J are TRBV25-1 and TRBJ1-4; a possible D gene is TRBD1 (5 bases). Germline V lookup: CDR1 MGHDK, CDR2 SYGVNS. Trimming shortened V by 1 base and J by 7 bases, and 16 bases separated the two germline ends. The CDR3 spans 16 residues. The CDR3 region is CASSESQGLVGEKLFF. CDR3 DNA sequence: TGTGCCAGCAGTGAATCTCAGGGATTGGTTGGTGAAAAACTGTTTTTT.